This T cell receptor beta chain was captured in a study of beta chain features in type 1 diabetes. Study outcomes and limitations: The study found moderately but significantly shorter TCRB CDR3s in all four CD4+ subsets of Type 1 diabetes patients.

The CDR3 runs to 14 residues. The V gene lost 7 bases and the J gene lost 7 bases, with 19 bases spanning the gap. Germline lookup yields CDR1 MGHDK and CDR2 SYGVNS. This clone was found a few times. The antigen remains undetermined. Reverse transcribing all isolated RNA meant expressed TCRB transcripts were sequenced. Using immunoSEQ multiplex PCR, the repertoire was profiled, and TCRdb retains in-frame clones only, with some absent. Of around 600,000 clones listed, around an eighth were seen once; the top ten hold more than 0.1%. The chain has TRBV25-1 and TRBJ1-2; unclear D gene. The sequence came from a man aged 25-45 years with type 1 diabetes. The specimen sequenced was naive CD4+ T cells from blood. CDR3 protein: CASMGPLRMGGYTF. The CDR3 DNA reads TGTGCCAGCATGGGCCCTCTGAGGATGGGTGGCTACACCTTC.